These 26 T cell receptor beta chains were sequenced from one sample in a study of long-term antiretroviral therapy in people with HIV. The libraries were made with immunoSEQ v3.0 at survey level. TCRdb's copy holds only in-frame clones and misses some; the assay was immunoSEQ multiplex PCR. Of under 40,000 clones listed, approximately 84% were seen once; the top ten hold approximately 4.9%. Sequencing used unsorted PBMCs, obtained around 2.7 years before starting antiretroviral therapy. Source of these receptors: a woman in her 30s with HIV.

V is TRBV27 and J is TRBJ1-2, with D possibly TRBD1 on 6 matching bases. Per germline, CDR1 MNHEY and CDR2 SMNVEV (reference sequence). This CDR3 contains 12 residues. With 5 bases removed from V and 6 bases from J, the gap between germline ends came to 10 bases. This chain's CDR3 is CASSIGGNGYTF. CDR3 DNA: TGTGCCAGCAGTATAGGGGGTAATGGCTACACCTTC.

The V gene is TRBV20-1, the J gene TRBJ1-1, with unresolved D. V lost 2 bases and J lost 1, with 2 bases in between. CDR1 and CDR2 (germline): DFQATT, SNEGSKA (reference sequence). This CDR3 is built from 11 residues. The CDR3 bases are TGCAGTGCTAGACCGAACACTGAAGCTTTCTTT. Its protein product is CSARPNTEAFF.

The chain couples TRBV11-2 to TRBJ1-4; TRBD1 is a possible D gene (6 bases). Germline loops: CDR1 SGHAT, CDR2 FQNNGV. Trimming shortened V by 7 bases and J by 5 bases, and 14 bases separated the two germline ends. There are 14 residues in the CDR3. CDR3 nucleotides: TGTGCCAGCAACGAAAACAGGGTGAATGAAAAACTGTTTTTT. Translating it yields CASNENRVNEKLFF.

This chain links TRBV7-8 with TRBJ1-2; 9 bases map to TRBD1. Trimming at V came to 3 bases and at J to 1 base, leaving 9 bases not matched to a gene. Germline assignment: CDR1 SGHVS and CDR2 FQNEAQ. CDR3 size: 17 residues. This CDR3 is CASSFGTGTEFNYGYTF. CDR3 in DNA: TGTGCCAGCAGCTTCGGGACAGGGACTGAGTTTAACTATGGCTACACCTTC.

The V gene is TRBV9, the J gene TRBJ1-4; tentative D call: TRBD1 (5 bases). V was shortened by 0 bases and J by 8 bases, with 17 bases between the two germline ends. Germline CDR1 SGDLS, CDR2 YYNGEE. The length of the CDR3 is 16 residues. This chain's CDR3 is CASSVEPQGGTEKLFF. The CDR3, as DNA: TGTGCCAGCAGCGTAGAGCCCCAGGGTGGGACCGAAAAACTGTTTTTT.

The chain has TRBV19 and TRBJ1-5; D gene ambiguous. Germline CDR1 and CDR2: LNHDA and SQIVND (reference sequence). The CDR3 contains 17 residues. Between the trimmed V and J ends, which lost 7 bases and 2 bases, there was a span of 21 bases. The DNA of the CDR3 is TGTGCCAGTACCCCCCCGATTGGGTTTGTAGGCAATCAGCCCCAGCATTTT. Encoded protein: CASTPPIGFVGNQPQHF.

The CDR3 DNA follows: TGTGCCAGCAGCTACCCGTCCGAGCTGTGGACTGAAGCTTTCTTT. Protein sequence: CASSYPSELWTEAFF. The V gene is TRBV5-6, the J gene TRBJ1-1, with D hard to call. CDR3 size: 15 residues. V shed 3 bases and J shed 5 bases, with 17 bases lying between them. Germline V lookup: CDR1 SGHDT, CDR2 YYEEEE.

J is TRBJ1-2 and V is TRBV5-8; D not certain. CDR1 is SGHTS, CDR2 YDEGEE, per germline. The CDR3 totals 11 residues. The V and J ends lost 3 bases and 6 bases respectively, with 6 bases between them. CDR3 loop: CASSSEHGYTF. The CDR3 DNA reads as TGTGCCAGCAGCTCGGAACATGGCTACACCTTC.

V is TRBV21-1 and J is TRBJ1-4; whether TRBD1, the table's D call, matches the DNA was not checked. TRBV21-1 is classified as a pseudogene. The CDR3 loop spans 16 amino acids. CDR3 nucleotides: TGTGCCAGCGACAAGGGGGACGGGGCAACTAATGAAAAACTGTTTTTT. Translating gives CASDKGDGATNEKLFF.

This rearrangement joins TRBV2 to TRBJ2-3; D possibly matches TRBD1 or TRBD2 (6 bases each). Germline CDR1 and CDR2: SNHLY and FYNNEI. The length of the CDR3 is 15 residues. The V end lost 7 bases, the J end lost 6 bases, and 20 bases lay between the germline ends. The CDR3 here is CASIGGLEAWDTQYF. CDR3 in DNA: TGTGCCAGCATAGGGGGGCTGGAGGCTTGGGATACGCAGTATTTT.

The CDR3: CASSPDREVNGYTF. The CDR3 bases are TGTGCCAGCAGCCCGGACAGGGAGGTCAATGGCTACACCTTC. The chain is built from TRBV7-3 and TRBJ1-2; 8 bases agree with TRBD1. With 5 bases clipped from V and 6 bases from J, the junction kept 8 bases outside the gene matches. The CDR3 has 14 amino acids. Germline V gene sequence: CDR1 SGHTA, CDR2 FQGTGA.

By share, this clone ranks as medium-sized. The chain couples TRBV6-5 to TRBJ1-2, with TRBD1 identical over 7 bases. V lost 4 bases, J lost 3 bases, and 5 bases stayed unmatched. The CDR3 runs 14 residues. Germline lookup yields CDR1 MNHEY and CDR2 SVGAGI. The DNA of the CDR3 is TGTGCCAGCAGTTCGGCCGGGACAGACTATGGCTACACCTTC. Its translation: CASSSAGTDYGYTF.

The V and J genes are TRBV6-1 and TRBJ1-5; no definite D call. Between the trimmed V and J ends, which lost 8 bases and 2 bases, there was a span of 7 bases. Germline CDR1 is MNHNS and CDR2 is SASEGT. The CDR3 length is 12 residues. CDR3 sequence reads: CASVGGNQPQHF. The DNA for the CDR3 is TGTGCCAGCGTCGGGGGCAATCAGCCCCAGCATTTT.

This chain joins TRBV27 and TRBJ2-3, with D unclear. Germline V CDR1 and CDR2: MNHEY, SMNVEV (reference sequence). Trimming removed 4 bases at V and 6 bases at J, with 11 bases between. The CDR3 sequence is 13 residues long. The CDR3 loop is CASSSPSYDTQYF. Here the CDR3 DNA reads TGTGCCAGCAGTTCCCCGTCCTACGATACGCAGTATTTT.

The CDR3 sequence is CSVDSTPNEQFF. Written as DNA, the CDR3 is TGCAGCGTTGACAGCACCCCCAATGAGCAGTTCTTC. The gene calls are TRBV29-1 and TRBJ2-1; no clear D gene. The CDR3 consists of 12 residues. Trimming took off 3 bases at V and 6 bases at J, with 9 bases between the two ends. Germline V gene sequence: CDR1 SQVTM, CDR2 ANQGSEA.

The chain combines TRBV7-3 with TRBJ1-2; 10 nucleotides align to TRBD1. This CDR3 is 14 amino acids long. CDR1 is SGHTA and CDR2 is FQGTGA in the germline V gene. The trim removed 4 bases at V and 2 bases at J, leaving 1 base unmatched. The CDR3 DNA sequence: TGTGCCAGCAGCTCGACAGGGGGCAACTATGGCTACACCTTC. It encodes CASSSTGGNYGYTF.

V gene TRBV6-1 combines with J gene TRBJ1-2; D is ambiguous. Germline values: CDR1 MNHNS, CDR2 SASEGT. This CDR3 region has 13 residues. V dropped 7 bases and J dropped 4 bases, with 13 bases sitting between them. This CDR3 reads CASISGVGYGYTF. DNA for the CDR3: TGTGCCAGCATCTCCGGGGTGGGCTATGGCTACACCTTC.

The V call is TRBV10-3, the J call TRBJ1-2; D call uncertain. V lost 8 bases and J lost 6, with 4 bases in between. The CDR3 covers 9 residues. Germline lookup yields CDR1 ENHRY and CDR2 SYGVKD. The CDR3 DNA reads TGTGCCATCGGTAATGGCTACACCTTC. Translated: CAIGNGYTF.

The genes are TRBV11-1 and TRBJ1-1; TRBD1 aligns across 8 bases. There are 19 residues in the CDR3. Unmatched junction bases numbered 13, after V lost 1 base and J lost 0 bases. Germline CDR1 SGHAT, CDR2 FQDESV (reference sequence). CDR3 nucleotide sequence: TGTGCCAGCAGCTTAGGGTACCTTGGACAGGGTATGATGAACACTGAAGCTTTCTTT. It translates to CASSLGYLGQGMMNTEAFF.

The chain links TRBV11-2 to TRBJ1-1, with unresolved D. CDR1 is SGHAT and CDR2 is FQNNGV in the germline V gene. Trimming took off 5 bases at V and 4 bases at J, with 11 bases between the two ends. This CDR3 contains 13 residues. This CDR3 reads CASSRGLGTEAFF. The CDR3 DNA reads as TGTGCCAGCAGCCGAGGGCTCGGCACTGAAGCTTTCTTT.

This chain joins TRBV5-6 and TRBJ1-5, with D perhaps TRBD1 (6 bases). The germline gives CDR1 SGHDT, CDR2 YYEEEE. CDR3 size: 14 residues. V was pared by 4 bases and J by 2 bases, with 10 bases between. This CDR3 reads CASSSRGGNQPQHF. CDR3 nucleotides: TGTGCCAGCAGCAGCAGGGGAGGCAATCAGCCCCAGCATTTT.

The V and J genes are TRBV6-4 and TRBJ2-2, with D maybe TRBD2 (6 bases). This CDR3 has 16 residues. Germline V gene sequence: CDR1 MRHNA, CDR2 SNTAGT. V gave up 2 bases and J gave up 4 bases, with 14 bases separating them. CDR3 amino acids: CASSDMAGGSTGELFF. The DNA for the CDR3 is TGTGCCAGCAGTGACATGGCCGGAGGGTCCACCGGGGAGCTGTTTTTT.

V is TRBV10-3 and J is TRBJ2-6, with 10 bases aligning to TRBD2. The CDR3 extends over 18 amino acids. V shed 6 bases, J shed 0 bases, and the junction held 8 bases outside the gene matches. From germline, CDR1 is ENHRY and CDR2 SYGVKD. The CDR3 protein is CAIRTYSGGFSGANVLTF. The CDR3 bases are TGTGCCATCAGAACTTATAGCGGGGGGTTCTCTGGGGCCAACGTCCTGACTTTC.

The V and J genes are TRBV5-1 and TRBJ1-2, with 8 bases lining up with TRBD1. Germline values: CDR1 SGHRS, CDR2 YFSETQ. The CDR3 runs 13 residues. Trimming removed 5 bases from V and 7 bases from J; junction bases left unmatched: 7. The CDR3 here is CASSSQGARGYTF. The CDR3, as DNA: TGCGCCAGCAGTTCCCAGGGGGCCCGTGGCTACACCTTC.

The rearrangement uses TRBV5-6 and TRBJ2-4, with D tentatively TRBD1 (5 bases). Germline-derived CDR1 and CDR2 are SGHDT and YYEEEE. The V end was cut by 4 bases, the J end by 8 bases, with 10 bases between. The CDR3 contains 12 residues. The CDR3 loop is CASSQQGYIQYF. CDR3 DNA sequence: TGTGCCAGCAGCCAGCAGGGATACATTCAGTACTTC.

CDR3 nucleotides: TGTGCCAGCAGCTTAGGGGCGTCAAATTCACCCCTCCACTTT. It yields the protein CASSLGASNSPLHF. The rearrangement uses TRBV7-8 and TRBJ1-6; D not certain. The germline gives CDR1 SGHVS, CDR2 FQNEAQ. The CDR3 extends over 14 amino acids. V dropped 1 base and J dropped 7 bases, with 8 bases sitting between them.